These 30 T cell receptor beta chains originate from one sample sequenced in a study of graft-versus-host responses after intestinal transplantation. Sequencing used immunoSEQ multiplex PCR; TCRdb keeps in-frame clones, though not all of them. This sample has 21,000 or so clones, with 50% to 70% found just once. The material sequenced was alloreactive CD4+ T cells from a mixed lymphocyte reaction culture, taken before intestinal transplant. Specified subset: CFSE-low proliferating T cells sorted from approximately six-day pre-transplant mixed lymphocyte reaction (GvH or HvG direction). These receptors originate from a human patient who received an intestinal transplant.

This clone has just one count. The J gene is TRBJ1-1, the V gene TRBV5-1; D might be TRBD1 (6 bases). V dropped 3 bases and J dropped 5 bases, with 14 bases sitting between them. The CDR3 has 14 amino acids. Germline V gene sequence: CDR1 SGHRS, CDR2 YFSETQ. CDR3 amino acids: CASSSLQGNTEAFF. As DNA, the CDR3 is TGCGCCAGCAGCTCATTACAGGGAAATACTGAAGCTTTCTTT.

V and J are TRBV7-6 and TRBJ2-1; TRBD2 aligns across 8 bases. With V trimmed by 5 bases and J by 4 bases, 7 bases remained unmatched. From germline, CDR1 is SGHVS and CDR2 FNYEAQ. The CDR3 is 15 amino acids. CDR3 loop: CASSPSGGPYNEQFF. The CDR3 nucleotides are TGTGCCAGCAGCCCAAGCGGGGGTCCATACAATGAGCAGTTCTTC.

The CDR3 here is CASSRDGGNLEKLFF. In DNA form, the CDR3 reads TGTGCCAGTAGTAGAGATGGAGGGAATCTGGAAAAACTGTTTTTT. This chain joins TRBV19 and TRBJ1-4, with D unclear. The CDR3 is 15 residues long. Germline loops: CDR1 LNHDA, CDR2 SQIVND (reference sequence). The V end lost 4 bases, the J end lost 8 bases, and 17 bases lay between the germline ends. Variable domain in full (rest from reference TRBV19 and TRBJ1-4): DGGITQSPKYLFRKEGQNVTLSCEQNLNHDAMYWYRQDPGQGLRLIYYSQIVNDFQKGDIAEGYSVSREKKESFPLTVTSAQKNPTAFYLCASSRDGGNLEKLFFGSGTQLSVL.

The rearrangement uses TRBV29-1 and TRBJ1-3; tentatively, D is TRBD1 (5 bases). This CDR3 has 12 residues. Deletions cut 5 bases from V and 0 bases from J, with 5 bases between. Germline values: CDR1 SQVTM, CDR2 ANQGSEA. CDR3 region: CSVQGSGNTIYF. DNA for the CDR3: TGCAGCGTTCAGGGCTCTGGAAACACCATATATTTT.

The V and J genes are TRBV29-1 and TRBJ2-3; D not certain. V lost 2 bases, J lost 4 bases, and 10 bases lay in between. Germline CDR1 SQVTM, CDR2 ANQGSEA. The length of the CDR3 is 13 residues. CDR3 protein: CSVESAAADTQYF. In nucleotides, the CDR3 is TGCAGCGTTGAATCCGCGGCCGCAGATACGCAGTATTTT.

The J gene is TRBJ2-7, the V gene TRBV12-2; the D call in the table, TRBD2, was not verified against the DNA. TRBV12-2 is an annotated pseudogene. The CDR3 spans 15 residues. CDR3 protein: CASRLVSGRTYEQYF. In DNA, the CDR3 is TGTGCAAGTCGCTTAGTAAGCGGGAGGACCTACGAGCAGTACTTC.

The chain links TRBV30 to TRBJ1-1; D is unclear. CDR1 is GTSNPN and CDR2 is SVGIG in the germline V gene (reference sequence). The CDR3 totals 14 residues. Trimming took off 2 bases at V and 5 bases at J, with 15 bases between the two ends. CDR3 sequence: CAWSLRRRVTEAFF. In DNA form, the CDR3 reads TGTGCCTGGAGTCTTCGGCGGAGGGTGACTGAAGCTTTCTTT.

By share of the sample, this clone is medium-sized (0.01 to 0.1%). The chain carries TRBV30 and TRBJ2-2; TRBD1 matches at 9 bases. The V segment lost 4 bases and the J segment 5 bases; nucleotides outside the gene matches: 8. CDR1 and CDR2 from the germline V gene are GTSNPN and SVGIG (reference sequence). The CDR3 consists of 15 residues. This CDR3 is CAWIRWTGVTGELFF. The DNA for the CDR3 is TGTGCCTGGATCAGATGGACAGGGGTAACCGGGGAGCTGTTTTTT.

The chain employs TRBV18 and TRBJ2-7, with 10 bases lining up with TRBD2. V dropped 3 bases and J dropped 4; count of bases not matched to a gene: 3. The CDR3 contains 14 residues. Germline values: CDR1 KGHSH, CDR2 LQKENI. The CDR3 loop is CASSPGLALYEQYF. CDR3 coding DNA: TGTGCCAGCTCACCGGGACTAGCGTTATACGAGCAGTACTTC.

This sequence joins TRBV21-1 and TRBJ1-1. TRBV21-1 corresponds to a pseudogene. The CDR3 has 15 residues. This chain's CDR3 is CASSKGRESNTEAFF. CDR3 nucleotides: TGTGCCAGCAGCAAGGGACGGGAGTCGAACACTGAAGCTTTCTTT.

This clone turned up a few times. Other nucleotide sequences from this sample produce the same CDR3. J is TRBJ1-3 and V is TRBV9; possibly TRBD1 for D (5 bases). The CDR3 is 15 amino acids. Trimming took off 2 bases at V and 0 bases at J, with 9 bases between the two ends. Germline lookup yields CDR1 SGDLS and CDR2 YYNGEE. In DNA, the CDR3 is TGTGCCAGCAGCGTCCGGGGGAACTCTGGAAACACCATATATTTT. It is translated as CASSVRGNSGNTIYF.

In nucleotides, the CDR3 is TGCAGCATTACAGAGAACACTGAAGCTTTCTTT. This sequence encodes CSITENTEAFF. The chain employs TRBV29-1 and TRBJ1-1; D ambiguous. CDR3 length: 11 amino acids. Germline assignment: CDR1 SQVTM and CDR2 ANQGSEA. Between the trimmed V and J ends, which lost 8 bases and 1 base, there was a span of 8 bases.

The rearrangement joins TRBV6-5 to TRBJ1-1; D unclear. The V and J ends lost 0 bases and 7 bases respectively, with 12 bases between them. The V gene's germline CDR1 is MNHEY and CDR2 SVGAGI. CDR3 size: 14 residues. CDR3 sequence reads: CASSYSPGPYEAFF. The CDR3 coding sequence is TGTGCCAGCAGTTACTCTCCAGGCCCATATGAAGCTTTCTTT.

J is TRBJ1-5 and V is TRBV30; 7 bases are shared with TRBD1. Germline V lookup: CDR1 GTSNPN, CDR2 SVGIG (reference sequence). CDR3 length: 15 amino acids. V lost 2 bases and J lost 5; bases outside the gene matches: 9. The CDR3 region is CAWSPRQGGYQPQHF. CDR3 sequence (DNA): TGTGCCTGGAGTCCCCGACAGGGAGGTTATCAGCCCCAGCATTTT.

This clone was detected a few times. CDR3 DNA sequence: TGCAGCGGTGGACAGGGCCGGAACACTGAAGCTTTCTTT. As protein: CSGGQGRNTEAFF. The V call is TRBV29-1, the J call TRBJ1-1; TRBD1 aligns across 8 bases. This CDR3 contains 13 residues. The V gene's germline CDR1 is SQVTM and CDR2 ANQGSEA. V was clipped by 7 bases and J by 1 base; unmatched bases: 5.

This chain joins TRBV28 and TRBJ1-5; 7 nucleotides align to TRBD1. The trim removed 3 bases at V and 7 bases at J, leaving 12 bases unmatched. The germline V gene has CDR1 MDHEN and CDR2 SYDVKM. The CDR3 consists of 16 residues. CDR3 residues: CASSLQGPRGNQPQHF. The CDR3 nucleotides are TGTGCCAGCAGTTTGCAGGGTCCCAGGGGGAACCAGCCCCAGCATTTT.

The V and J genes are TRBV2 and TRBJ1-5, with D perhaps matching TRBD1 (5 bases). From germline, CDR1 is SNHLY and CDR2 FYNNEI. This CDR3 has 14 amino acids. V was clipped by 2 bases and J by 4 bases, with 9 bases between them. CDR3 protein: CASSELGGNQPQHF. In DNA, the CDR3 is TGTGCCAGCAGTGAACTGGGGGGAAATCAGCCCCAGCATTTT.

This chain links TRBV19 with TRBJ2-6, with D maybe TRBD2 (6 bases). Trimming removed 6 bases from V and 4 bases from J, with 13 bases in between. CDR1 and CDR2 (germline): LNHDA, SQIVND (reference sequence). The CDR3 runs to 15 residues. CDR3 region: CASRPEGSGANVLTF. CDR3 DNA sequence: TGTGCCAGTAGACCGGAGGGGTCCGGGGCCAACGTCCTGACTTTC.

V usage is TRBV7-6 and J usage is TRBJ2-7; D may be TRBD1 (6 bases). Trimming removed 5 bases at V and 4 bases at J, with 15 bases between. Germline V CDR1 and CDR2: SGHVS, FNYEAQ. The CDR3 totals 14 residues. The CDR3 reads CASSPRGTSYEQYF. The CDR3 DNA is TGTGCCAGCAGCCCGAGGGGGACGTCTTACGAGCAGTACTTC.

V gene TRBV13 combines with J gene TRBJ2-4; 7 positions match TRBD2. The CDR3 extends over 21 amino acids. Germline CDR1 is PRHDT and CDR2 is FYEKMQ (reference sequence). After removal of 6 bases from V and 2 bases from J, the junction contained 25 bases not matched to a gene. CDR3 sequence reads: CASRHINSGSLSGVSKNIQYF. The CDR3 nucleotides read TGTGCCAGCAGACACATCAATTCCGGGTCCCTAAGCGGGGTTTCCAAAAACATTCAGTACTTC. Combining the CDR3 with reference TRBV13 and TRBJ2-4 gives the whole variable domain AAGVIQSPRHLIKEKRETATLKCYPIPRHDTVYWYQQGPGQDPQFLISFYEKMQSDKGSIPDRFSAQQFSDYHSELNMSSLELGDSALYFCASRHINSGSLSGVSKNIQYFGAGTRLSVL.

J is TRBJ2-1 and V is TRBV27; tentative D call: TRBD2 (7 bases). This CDR3 comprises 15 residues. V lost 6 bases and J 3 bases, leaving 15 bases between the germline ends. Per germline, CDR1 MNHEY and CDR2 SMNVEV (reference sequence). DNA of the CDR3: TGTGCCAGCAGAAAAATAGGGGGGGTCTACAATGAGCAGTTCTTC. This sequence encodes CASRKIGGVYNEQFF.

This clone was seen a few times. The chain links TRBV30 to TRBJ2-5; D is ambiguous. CDR3 length equals 11 residues. Between the trimmed V and J ends, which lost 4 bases and 2 bases, there was a span of 5 bases. Germline-derived CDR1 and CDR2 are GTSNPN and SVGIG (reference sequence). CDR3 DNA sequence: TGTGCCTGGAAAGCGCAAGAGACCCAGTACTTC. As protein: CAWKAQETQYF.

The rearrangement uses TRBV7-2 and TRBJ2-1; possibly TRBD2 for D (5 bases). V lost 0 bases, J lost 6 bases, and 9 bases lay in between. CDR3 size: 14 residues. Germline V gives CDR1 SGHTA, CDR2 FQGNSA. CDR3 nucleotides: TGTGCCAGCAGCTTAGCGGGAGTTCTCAATGAGCAGTTCTTC. This translates into CASSLAGVLNEQFF.

The rearrangement links TRBV10-2 to TRBJ2-7, with 9 bases that match TRBD1. Germline V lookup: CDR1 WSHSY, CDR2 SAAADI. There are 14 residues in the CDR3. Unmatched junction bases numbered 7, after V lost 6 bases and J lost 4 bases. CDR3 amino acids: CASRGTGSGYEQYF. The CDR3 bases are TGCGCCAGCAGAGGGACAGGGAGTGGGTACGAGCAGTACTTC.

V and J are TRBV2 and TRBJ2-7, with D hard to call. The CDR3 totals 14 residues. Germline CDR1 SNHLY, CDR2 FYNNEI. Between the trimmed V and J ends, which lost 8 bases and 0 bases, there was a span of 14 bases. CDR3 protein: CASAVTGSSYEQYF. As DNA, the CDR3 is TGTGCCAGCGCAGTTACCGGGTCCTCCTACGAGCAGTACTTC. Complete variable domain (other parts from reference TRBV2 and TRBJ2-7): EPEVTQTPSHQVTQMGQEVILRCVPISNHLYFYWYRQILGQKVEFLVSFYNNEISEKSEIFDDQFSVERPDGSNFTLKIRSTKLEDSAMYFCASAVTGSSYEQYFGPGTRLTVT.

This chain links TRBV6-5 with TRBJ2-7, with 8 bases aligning to TRBD2. The CDR3 contains 14 residues. With V trimmed by 4 bases and J by 0 bases, 2 bases remained unmatched. Germline CDR1 and CDR2: MNHEY and SVGAGI. CDR3 sequence (DNA): TGTGCCAGCAGTTTTAGCGGGACCTCCTACGAGCAGTACTTC. Translated: CASSFSGTSYEQYF.

The chain is built from TRBV6-1 and TRBJ2-7; 8 bases line up with TRBD1. The V gene end was trimmed by 3 bases and the J gene end by 5 bases; junction bases not matched to a gene: 12. This CDR3 is 16 amino acids long. CDR1 is MNHNS, CDR2 SASEGT, per germline. CDR3 residues: CASSDWDRSVIHEQYF. For the CDR3, the DNA is TGTGCCAGCAGTGACTGGGACAGGAGCGTTATCCACGAGCAGTACTTC.

The chain uses TRBV12-5 and TRBJ1-1; possible D gene TRBD1, 5 bases. Germline loops: CDR1 LGHNT, CDR2 FRNRAP. The CDR3 runs 14 residues. V lost 7 bases and J lost 0, with 12 bases in between. The CDR3 coding sequence is TGTGCTAGTGTGGGGCGACAGATGAACACTGAAGCTTTCTTT. Translated, it gives CASVGRQMNTEAFF. Variable domain in full (rest from reference TRBV12-5 and TRBJ1-1): DARVTQTPRHKVTEMGQEVTMRCQPILGHNTVFWYRQTMMQGLELLAYFRNRAPLDDSGMPKDRFSAEMPDATLATLKIQPSEPRDSAVYFCASVGRQMNTEAFFGQGTRLTVV.

The chain links TRBV30 to TRBJ2-7; 8 bases align to TRBD2. The CDR3 consists of 14 residues. Germline CDR1 reads GTSNPN; CDR2 reads SVGIG (reference sequence). Unmatched junction bases numbered 6, after V lost 3 bases and J lost 2 bases. CDR3 sequence (DNA): TGTGCCTGGAGAGGGCGGGGGGAAACCTACGAGCAGTACTTC. Amino acids: CAWRGRGETYEQYF.

This chain joins TRBV4-1 and TRBJ2-7; D not resolved. Germline loops: CDR1 MGHRA, CDR2 YSYEKL. The CDR3 spans 14 residues. V lost 4 bases to trimming and J lost 6 bases, with 16 bases between them. CDR3 amino acids: CASSRLISRLEQYF. The CDR3 nucleotides are TGCGCCAGCAGCCGTCTGATCTCGAGACTCGAGCAGTACTTC.